The sequence of this TCR beta chain was determined in a study of shared clonotypes between healthy human individuals. This CDR3 has 11 amino acids. The germline V and J ends were trimmed by 5 bases and 8 bases, with 9 bases remaining between them. Germline assignment: CDR1 MNHEY and CDR2 SMNVEV (reference sequence). Naive CD8 populations comprised CD45RO-negative cells positively selected for CCR7, excluding terminally differentiated effector memory CD45RA+ cells. Donors were healthy HIV-negative adults without recent acute infections or vaccinations. General study points: Limited genetic and exposure-history diversity came from having few donors. Donor clonotype sharing was expected to depend on sequencing depth.

This clone came up once. Antigen specificity is unknown. Using immunoSEQ multiplex PCR, the repertoire was profiled, and TCRdb retains in-frame clones only, with some absent. The top ten clones hold about 24% of a sample with more than 550,000 clones, 92% of them seen once. Sample: naive CD8+ T cells sorted from blood. The sequence was obtained from a man younger than 40 in good health. The chain has TRBV27 and TRBJ1-1; D gene ambiguous. The CDR3 reads CASSSTVEAFF. CDR3 in DNA: TGTGCCAGCAGTAGTACAGTAGAAGCTTTCTTT.